The source of this TCR beta chain is a study of CD8+CD57+ T cells in acquired aplastic anemia. Study-level background: Mean DNA quantity obtained from sorted CD4+ and CD8+ cells was 2.5 to 4 ug.

This clonotype was observed many times. Its antigen is not identified. Study observations and caveats: Shared by patients and controls, approximately 28 CD8+ CDR3s were abundant in patients.

TCR beta VDJ and CDR3 were profiled, and genomic DNA was the template. TCRdb analysed the reads with MiXCR anew, one entry per CDR3 protein. The data hold more than 100,000 distinct CDR3 sequences, with about half observed a single time. The CDR3 consists of 14 residues. Between the trimmed V and J ends, which lost 5 bases and 6 bases, there was a span of 13 bases. CDR1 LNHDA and CDR2 SQIVND come from the germline V gene (reference sequence). The V gene is TRBV19, the J gene TRBJ2-2; tentatively, D is TRBD1 (5 bases). This clonotype originated in a human donor in good health, serving as a control. The sequenced sample was sorted CD4+, CD8+, or CD8+CD57+ T cells (not recorded which) from PBMCs. CDR3 sequence reads: CASSSGSSPGELFF. The CDR3 coding sequence is TGTGCCAGTAGTTCAGGGTCTAGTCCCGGGGAGCTGTTTTTT.